The rows below give T cell receptor beta chains drawn from one sample of a study of blood T cell repertoires in COVID-19. Assay: immunoSEQ multiplex PCR; the TCRdb copy retains only in-frame clones and omits some. Among 120,000 or so clones listed, about nine tenths were seen once. The sequencing input was peripheral blood. The receptor source for this set is a man in his fifties or sixties with COVID-19, enrolled during active disease. CDR3s leave out the opening cysteine and the closing phenylalanine or tryptophan. Each record gives: V gene, CDR3 protein.

v_gene: TRBV5-8; CDR3aa: ATGQGESFEAF
v_gene: TRBV24-1; CDR3aa: ATSDSRDRAYEQY
v_gene: TRBV27; CDR3aa: ASSSASGHYNEQF
v_gene: TRBV5-1; CDR3aa: ASSLVADGTGELF
v_gene: TRBV6-2/TRBV6-3; CDR3aa: ASSYSETDTQY
v_gene: TRBV30; CDR3aa: AWSRDRVTYEQY
v_gene: TRBV4-1; CDR3aa: ASSQRAGDGTGELF
v_gene: TRBV12-5; CDR3aa: ASGLGLAGVGEQF
v_gene: TRBV4-2; CDR3aa: ASSQDLTSGTYEQY
v_gene: TRBV5-1; CDR3aa: ASSLVGLAGSWKNEQF
v_gene: TRBV19; CDR3aa: ASTPGIMNTEAF
v_gene: TRBV5-1; CDR3aa: ASSLDGGGNTEAF
v_gene: TRBV5-1; CDR3aa: ASKPEANTDTQY
v_gene: TRBV5-1; CDR3aa: ASSSGQGADGYEQY
v_gene: TRBV15; CDR3aa: ATSRTDYGNTGELF
v_gene: TRBV28; CDR3aa: ASSSWGQHRGTEAF
v_gene: TRBV15; CDR3aa: ATSVTDRNTEAF
v_gene: TRBV29-1; CDR3aa: SVVRTGRYEQY
v_gene: TRBV7-2; CDR3aa: ASSLAGTGGQNEQY
v_gene: TRBV9; CDR3aa: ASSVGGSLADLGAEQF
v_gene: TRBV27; CDR3aa: ASIPSLGRTDTQY
v_gene: TRBV29-1; CDR3aa: SVEGPRARTSGSYFSYNEQF
v_gene: TRBV28; CDR3aa: ASSLGQKVYGYT
v_gene: TRBV2; CDR3aa: ASRLQGVQETQY
v_gene: TRBV12-3/TRBV12-4; CDR3aa: ASSPTHSEQY
v_gene: TRBV19; CDR3aa: ATTRGHSSNQPQH
v_gene: TRBV11-2; CDR3aa: ASSLEGLADTEQY
v_gene: TRBV20-1; CDR3aa: SASPSGTGGKNEQF
v_gene: TRBV28; CDR3aa: ASSLNLAGGGELF
v_gene: TRBV5-1; CDR3aa: ASSARQSNTEAF
v_gene: TRBV11-2; CDR3aa: ASSWTSGNTGELF
v_gene: TRBV5-1; CDR3aa: ASSLHADTQY
v_gene: TRBV5-4; CDR3aa: ASSSTGTGKEGYT
v_gene: TRBV3-1/TRBV3-2; CDR3aa: ASSQAADMNTEAF
v_gene: TRBV29-1; CDR3aa: SVPPKRGGNTEAF
v_gene: TRBV5-1; CDR3aa: ASSSGPGLAGAKETQY
v_gene: TRBV10-1; CDR3aa: ASSGGLSGGTQY
v_gene: TRBV7-8; CDR3aa: ASSVQGMNTEAF
v_gene: TRBV5-1; CDR3aa: ASSPGGQGAGTQY
v_gene: TRBV7-3; CDR3aa: ASSPSGTWGETQY
v_gene: TRBV6-1; CDR3aa: ASSDWSSGRDGQF
v_gene: TRBV28; CDR3aa: ASSSGQGDAEAF
v_gene: TRBV4-1; CDR3aa: ASSLGGGNEQF
v_gene: TRBV5-4; CDR3aa: ASSVKTGALYGYT
v_gene: TRBV28; CDR3aa: ASVGTVQREQY
v_gene: TRBV9; CDR3aa: ASSFQGGSGNTIY
v_gene: TRBV24-1; CDR3aa: ATSDGQGGWYEQF
v_gene: TRBV24-1; CDR3aa: ATESTGHPYGYT
v_gene: TRBV11-2; CDR3aa: ASTRDLEETQY
v_gene: TRBV18; CDR3aa: ASSLRGGMGDEQY
v_gene: TRBV3-1/TRBV3-2; CDR3aa: ASSQETSGYQETQY
v_gene: TRBV12-5; CDR3aa: ASGLSEQPQH
v_gene: TRBV19; CDR3aa: ASRGRDYNSPLH
v_gene: TRBV7-9; CDR3aa: ASSSTGQGPSYEQY
v_gene: TRBV19; CDR3aa: ASSMEGEGNQPQH
v_gene: TRBV5-1; CDR3aa: ASSLGAAGVLEQF
v_gene: TRBV11-2; CDR3aa: ASSPERAGHYEQY
v_gene: TRBV4-1; CDR3aa: ASRHDRATNLHSPLH
v_gene: TRBV2; CDR3aa: ASSERELADHNEQF